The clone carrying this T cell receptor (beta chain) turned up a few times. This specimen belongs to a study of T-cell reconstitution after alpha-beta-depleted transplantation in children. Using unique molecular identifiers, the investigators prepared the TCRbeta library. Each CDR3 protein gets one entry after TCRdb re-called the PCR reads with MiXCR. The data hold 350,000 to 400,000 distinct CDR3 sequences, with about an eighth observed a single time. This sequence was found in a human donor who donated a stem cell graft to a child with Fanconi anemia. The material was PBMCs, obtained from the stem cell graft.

CDR3 sequence reads: CASSQDFGGGPDTQYF. DNA of the CDR3: TGTGCCAGCAGCCAAGATTTTGGGGGAGGACCAGATACGCAGTATTTT. The chain uses TRBV4-2 and TRBJ2-3; D perhaps matches TRBD2 (6 bases). CDR1 and CDR2 (germline): LGHNA, YNFKEQ. The CDR3 length is 16 residues. Trimming left V 0 bases short and J 4 bases short, with 14 bases between.